This entry is about one TCR beta chain. Its target is not known. The data stem from a study of T-cell memory formation after mild COVID-19. Study observations and caveats: Clones that shrank (day 15 to 85) were balanced CD4/CD8, whereas later expanders leaned CD4+.

The V gene lost 7 bases and the J gene lost 4 bases, with 16 bases spanning the gap. The CDR3 extends over 14 amino acids. TCRdb called the 5' RACE reads again in MiXCR, with one record for every CDR3 protein. Seen here are around 220,000 distinct CDR3 sequences, about 15% observed once, and the top ten hold 3.5%. The TCR comes from a man aged 18-30 years who had mild COVID-19 (a few samples of this study predate the infection). Cell type and time point are not known. The chain combines TRBV12-3 or TRBV12-4 with TRBJ1-1; tentatively, D is TRBD1 (5 bases). Sequenced material: PBMCs or a T cell subset sorted from them (not recorded which). The CDR3 DNA reads TGTGCCAGCACTATACAGAGGAGGGGCACTGAAGCTTTCTTT. It codes for CASTIQRRGTEAFF.